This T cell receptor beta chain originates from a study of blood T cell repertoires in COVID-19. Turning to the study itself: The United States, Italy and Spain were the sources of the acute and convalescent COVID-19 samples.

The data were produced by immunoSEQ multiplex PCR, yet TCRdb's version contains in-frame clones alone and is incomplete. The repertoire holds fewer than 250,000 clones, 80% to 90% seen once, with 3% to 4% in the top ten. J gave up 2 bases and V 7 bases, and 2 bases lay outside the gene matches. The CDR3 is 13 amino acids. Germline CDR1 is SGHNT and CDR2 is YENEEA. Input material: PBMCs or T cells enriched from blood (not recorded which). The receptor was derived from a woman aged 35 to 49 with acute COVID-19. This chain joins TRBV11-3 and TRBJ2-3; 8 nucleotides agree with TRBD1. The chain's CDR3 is CASKQGVTDTQYF. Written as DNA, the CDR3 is TGTGCCAGCAAACAGGGGGTCACAGATACGCAGTATTTT.